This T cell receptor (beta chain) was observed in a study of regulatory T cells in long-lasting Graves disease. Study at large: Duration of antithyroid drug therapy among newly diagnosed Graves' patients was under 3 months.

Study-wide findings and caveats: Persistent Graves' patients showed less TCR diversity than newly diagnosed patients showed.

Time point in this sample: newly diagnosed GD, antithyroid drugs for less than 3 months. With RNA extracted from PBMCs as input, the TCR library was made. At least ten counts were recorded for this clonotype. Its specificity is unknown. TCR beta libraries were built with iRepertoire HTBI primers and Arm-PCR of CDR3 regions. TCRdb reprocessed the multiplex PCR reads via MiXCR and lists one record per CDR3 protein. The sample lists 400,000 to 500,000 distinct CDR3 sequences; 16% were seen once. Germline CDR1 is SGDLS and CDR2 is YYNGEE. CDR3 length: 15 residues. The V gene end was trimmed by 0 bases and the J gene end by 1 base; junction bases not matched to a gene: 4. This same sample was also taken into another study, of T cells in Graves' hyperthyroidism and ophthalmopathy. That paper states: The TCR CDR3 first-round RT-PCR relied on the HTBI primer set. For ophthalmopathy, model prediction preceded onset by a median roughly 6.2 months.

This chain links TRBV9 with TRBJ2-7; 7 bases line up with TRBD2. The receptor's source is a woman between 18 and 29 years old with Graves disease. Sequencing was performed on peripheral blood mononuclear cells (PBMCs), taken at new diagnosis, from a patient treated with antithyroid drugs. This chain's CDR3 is CASSVGSGMSYEQYF. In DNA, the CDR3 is TGTGCCAGCAGCGTAGGAAGCGGGATGTCCTACGAGCAGTACTTC.